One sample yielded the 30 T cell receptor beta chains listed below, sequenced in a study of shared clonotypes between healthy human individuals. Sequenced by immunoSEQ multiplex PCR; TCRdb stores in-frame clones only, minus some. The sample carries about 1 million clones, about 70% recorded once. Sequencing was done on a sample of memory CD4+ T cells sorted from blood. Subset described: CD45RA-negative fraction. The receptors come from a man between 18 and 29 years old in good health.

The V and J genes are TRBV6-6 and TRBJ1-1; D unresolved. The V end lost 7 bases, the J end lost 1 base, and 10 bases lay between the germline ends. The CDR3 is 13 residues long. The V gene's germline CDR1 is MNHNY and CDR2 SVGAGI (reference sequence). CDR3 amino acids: CASTSRPNTEAFF. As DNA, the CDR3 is TGTGCCAGCACTTCAAGACCGAACACTGAAGCTTTCTTT.

CDR3 bases: TGCGCCAGCAGCCAAAGCGGGACTAGCCGAGATACGCAGTATTTT. The encoded protein is CASSQSGTSRDTQYF. The rearrangement links TRBV4-3 to TRBJ2-3; the match to TRBD2 covers 9 bases. The CDR3 runs to 15 residues. Germline-derived CDR1 and CDR2 are LGHNA and YSLEER. After removal of 2 bases from V and 5 bases from J, the junction contained 5 bases not matched to a gene.

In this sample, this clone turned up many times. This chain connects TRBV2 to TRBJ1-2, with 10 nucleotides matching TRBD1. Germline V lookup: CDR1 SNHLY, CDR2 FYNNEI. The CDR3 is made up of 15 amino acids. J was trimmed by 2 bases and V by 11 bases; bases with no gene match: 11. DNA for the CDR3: TGTGCCGGCCGTCCCGGGACAGGGGAGAACTATGGCTACACCTTC. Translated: CAGRPGTGENYGYTF.

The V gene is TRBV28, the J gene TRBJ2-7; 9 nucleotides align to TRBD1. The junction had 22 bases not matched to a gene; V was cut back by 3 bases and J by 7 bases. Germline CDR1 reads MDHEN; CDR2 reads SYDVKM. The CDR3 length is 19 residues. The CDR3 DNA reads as TGTGCCAGCAGTTTCTTAGGGGCCGGACAGGGGATTTTTCCGGGTGAGCAGTACTTC. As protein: CASSFLGAGQGIFPGEQYF.

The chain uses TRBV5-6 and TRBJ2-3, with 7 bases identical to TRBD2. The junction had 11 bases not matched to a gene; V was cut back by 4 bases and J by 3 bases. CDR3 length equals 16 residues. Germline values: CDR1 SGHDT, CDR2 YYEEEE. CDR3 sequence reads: CASSPGRWGGTDTQYF. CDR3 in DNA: TGTGCCAGCAGCCCCGGGAGATGGGGGGGGACAGATACGCAGTATTTT.

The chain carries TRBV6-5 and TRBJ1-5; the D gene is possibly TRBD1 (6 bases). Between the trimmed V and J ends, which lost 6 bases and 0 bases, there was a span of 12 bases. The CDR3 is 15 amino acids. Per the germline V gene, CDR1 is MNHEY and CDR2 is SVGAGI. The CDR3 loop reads CASRPRDNSNQPQHF. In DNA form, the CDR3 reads TGTGCCAGCAGGCCCCGGGACAATAGCAATCAGCCCCAGCATTTT.

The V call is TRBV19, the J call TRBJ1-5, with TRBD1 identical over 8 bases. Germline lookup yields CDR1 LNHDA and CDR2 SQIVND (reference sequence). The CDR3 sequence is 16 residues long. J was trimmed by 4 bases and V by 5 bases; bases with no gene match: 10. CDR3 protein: CASSRYGTGGNQPQHF. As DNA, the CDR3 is TGTGCCAGTAGTCGTTATGGGACAGGTGGTAATCAGCCCCAGCATTTT. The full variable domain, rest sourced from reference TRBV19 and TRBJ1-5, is DGGITQSPKYLFRKEGQNVTLSCEQNLNHDAMYWYRQDPGQGLRLIYYSQIVNDFQKGDIAEGYSVSREKKESFPLTVTSAQKNPTAFYLCASSRYGTGGNQPQHFGDGTRLSIL.

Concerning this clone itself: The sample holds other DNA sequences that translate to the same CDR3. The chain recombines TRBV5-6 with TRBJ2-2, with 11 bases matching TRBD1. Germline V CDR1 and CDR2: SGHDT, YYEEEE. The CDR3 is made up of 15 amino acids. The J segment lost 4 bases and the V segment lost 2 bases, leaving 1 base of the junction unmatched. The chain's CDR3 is CASSFGTGGTGELFF. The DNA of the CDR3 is TGTGCCAGCAGCTTTGGGACAGGGGGCACCGGGGAGCTGTTTTTT.

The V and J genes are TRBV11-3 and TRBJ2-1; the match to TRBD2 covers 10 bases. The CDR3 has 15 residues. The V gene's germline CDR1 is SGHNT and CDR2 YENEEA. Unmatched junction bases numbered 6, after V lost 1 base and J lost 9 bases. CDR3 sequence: CASSLGGLAYSEQFF. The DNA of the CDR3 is TGTGCCAGCAGCTTAGGGGGACTAGCGTATAGTGAGCAGTTCTTC.

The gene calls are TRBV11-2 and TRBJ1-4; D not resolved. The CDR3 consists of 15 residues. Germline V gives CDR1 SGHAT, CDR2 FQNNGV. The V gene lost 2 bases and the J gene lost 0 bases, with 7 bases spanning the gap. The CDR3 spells CASSLQLTTNEKLFF. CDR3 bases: TGTGCCAGCAGCTTACAACTAACAACTAATGAAAAACTGTTTTTT. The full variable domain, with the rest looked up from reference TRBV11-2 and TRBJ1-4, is EAGVAQSPRYKIIEKRQSVAFWCNPISGHATLYWYQQILGQGPKLLIQFQNNGVVDDSQLPKDRFSAERLKGVDSTLKIQPAKLEDSAVYLCASSLQLTTNEKLFFGSGTQLSVL.

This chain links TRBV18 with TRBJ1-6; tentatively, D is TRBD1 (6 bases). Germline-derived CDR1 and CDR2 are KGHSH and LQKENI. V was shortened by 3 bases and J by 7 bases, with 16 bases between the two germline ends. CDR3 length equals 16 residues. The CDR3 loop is CASSPASGGGNSPLHF. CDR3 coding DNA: TGTGCCAGCTCACCGGCCAGTGGGGGGGGCAATTCACCCCTCCACTTT. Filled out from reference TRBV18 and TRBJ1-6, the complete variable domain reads NAGVMQNPRHLVRRRGQEARLRCSPMKGHSHVYWYRQLPEEGLKFMVYLQKENIIDESGMPKERFSAEFPKEGPSILRIQQVVRGDSAAYFCASSPASGGGNSPLHFGNGTRLTVT.

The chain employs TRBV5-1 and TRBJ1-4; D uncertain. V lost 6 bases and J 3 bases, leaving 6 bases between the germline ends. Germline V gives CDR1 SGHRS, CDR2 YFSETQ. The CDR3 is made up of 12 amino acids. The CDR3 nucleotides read TGCGCCAGCACCGGGTCTAATGAAAAACTGTTTTTT. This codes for CASTGSNEKLFF. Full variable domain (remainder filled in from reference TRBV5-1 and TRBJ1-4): KAGVTQTPRYLIKTRGQQVTLSCSPISGHRSVSWYQQTPGQGLQFLFEYFSETQRNKGNFPGRFSGRQFSNSRSEMNVSTLELGDSALYLCASTGSNEKLFFGSGTQLSVL.

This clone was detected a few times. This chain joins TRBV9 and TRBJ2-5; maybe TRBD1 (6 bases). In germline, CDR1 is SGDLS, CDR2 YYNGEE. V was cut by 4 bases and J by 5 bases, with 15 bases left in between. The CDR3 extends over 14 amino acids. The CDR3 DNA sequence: TGTGCCAGCAGCCGCTGGGGCCAGGGGGAGACCCAGTACTTC. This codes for CASSRWGQGETQYF. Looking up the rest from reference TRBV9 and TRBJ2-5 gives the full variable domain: DSGVTQTPKHLITATGQRVTLRCSPRSGDLSVYWYQQSLDQGLQFLIQYYNGEERAKGNILERFSAQQFPDLHSELNLSSLELGDSALYFCASSRWGQGETQYFGPGTRLLVL.

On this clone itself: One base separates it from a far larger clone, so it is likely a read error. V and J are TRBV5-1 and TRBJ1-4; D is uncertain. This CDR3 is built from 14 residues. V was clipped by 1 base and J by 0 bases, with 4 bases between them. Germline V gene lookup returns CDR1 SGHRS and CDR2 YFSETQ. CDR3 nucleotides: TGCGCCAGCAGCTTGCGGGCAACTAATGAAAAACTGTTTTTT. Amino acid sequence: CASSLRATNEKLFF.

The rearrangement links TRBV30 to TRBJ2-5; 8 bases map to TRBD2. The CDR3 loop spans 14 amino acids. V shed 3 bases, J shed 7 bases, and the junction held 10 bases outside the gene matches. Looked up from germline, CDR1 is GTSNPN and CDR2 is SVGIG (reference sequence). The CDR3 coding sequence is TGTGCCTGGAGCCGGGGACTAGGCGAGGTGACCCAGTACTTC. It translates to CAWSRGLGEVTQYF.

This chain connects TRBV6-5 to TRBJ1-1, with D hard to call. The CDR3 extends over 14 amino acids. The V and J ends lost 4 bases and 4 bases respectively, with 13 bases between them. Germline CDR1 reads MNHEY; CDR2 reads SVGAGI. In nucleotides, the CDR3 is TGTGCCAGCAGTTCCCTCGGACCGTCCACTGAAGCTTTCTTT. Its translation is CASSSLGPSTEAFF.

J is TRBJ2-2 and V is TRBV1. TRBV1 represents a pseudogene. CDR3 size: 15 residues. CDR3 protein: CTSSQGTSNTGELFF. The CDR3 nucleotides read TGCACCAGCAGCCAGGGGACCTCGAACACCGGGGAGCTGTTTTTT.

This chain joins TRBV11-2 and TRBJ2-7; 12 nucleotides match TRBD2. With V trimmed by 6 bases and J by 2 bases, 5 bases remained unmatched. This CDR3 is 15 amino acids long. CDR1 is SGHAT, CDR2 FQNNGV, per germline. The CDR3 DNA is TGTGCCAGCAGAAGGGGACTAGCGGGTGCCTACGAGCAGTACTTC. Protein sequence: CASRRGLAGAYEQYF.

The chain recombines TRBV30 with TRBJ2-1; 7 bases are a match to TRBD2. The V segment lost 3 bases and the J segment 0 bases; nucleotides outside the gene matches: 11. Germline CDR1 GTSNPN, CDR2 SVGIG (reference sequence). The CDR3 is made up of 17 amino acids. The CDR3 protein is CAWSRTRSGSSYNEQFF. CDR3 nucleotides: TGTGCCTGGAGCAGGACTAGAAGCGGAAGCTCCTACAATGAGCAGTTCTTC.

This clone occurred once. CDR3 bases: TGTGCCAGCAGCAAATATGTGGACAGGGTTTTTTCACCCCTCCACTTT. Residues: CASSKYVDRVFSPLHF. The V call is TRBV21-1, the J call TRBJ1-6; the DNA was not used to check the table's D call, TRBD1. TRBV21-1 is flagged as a pseudogene. The CDR3 spans 16 residues.

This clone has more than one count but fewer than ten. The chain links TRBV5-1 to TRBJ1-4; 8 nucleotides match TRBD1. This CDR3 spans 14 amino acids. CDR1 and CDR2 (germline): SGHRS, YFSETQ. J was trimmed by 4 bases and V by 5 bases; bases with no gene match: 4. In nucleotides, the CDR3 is TGCGCCAGCAGGGAAACAGGGGGTAATGAAAAACTGTTTTTT. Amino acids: CASRETGGNEKLFF. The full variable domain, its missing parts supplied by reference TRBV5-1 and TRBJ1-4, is KAGVTQTPRYLIKTRGQQVTLSCSPISGHRSVSWYQQTPGQGLQFLFEYFSETQRNKGNFPGRFSGRQFSNSRSEMNVSTLELGDSALYLCASRETGGNEKLFFGSGTQLSVL.

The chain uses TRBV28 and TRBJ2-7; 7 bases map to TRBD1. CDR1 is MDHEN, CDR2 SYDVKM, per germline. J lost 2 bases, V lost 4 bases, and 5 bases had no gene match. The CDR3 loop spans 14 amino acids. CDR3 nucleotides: TGTGCCAGCAGTTCCGGGACAGTAACCTACGAGCAGTACTTC. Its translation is CASSSGTVTYEQYF.

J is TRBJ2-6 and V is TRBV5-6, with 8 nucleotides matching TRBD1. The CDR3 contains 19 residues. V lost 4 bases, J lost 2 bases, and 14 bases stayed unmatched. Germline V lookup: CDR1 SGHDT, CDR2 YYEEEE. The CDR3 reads CASSQLDRGQGAGANVLTF. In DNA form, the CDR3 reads TGTGCCAGCAGCCAACTAGACAGGGGCCAGGGCGCTGGGGCCAACGTCCTGACTTTC.

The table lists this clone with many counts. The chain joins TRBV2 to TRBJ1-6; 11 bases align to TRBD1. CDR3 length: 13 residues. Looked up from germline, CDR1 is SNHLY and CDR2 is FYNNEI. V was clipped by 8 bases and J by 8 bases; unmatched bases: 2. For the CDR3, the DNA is TGTGCCAGCGTGGGACAGGGGGATTCACCCCTCCACTTT. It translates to CASVGQGDSPLHF.

The CDR3 bases are TGTGCCAGCAGTGCATCCTCTAGCGGGGTGGGGGAGACCCAGTACTTC. It is translated as CASSASSSGVGETQYF. The genes are TRBV6-1 and TRBJ2-5, with TRBD2 identical over 9 bases. Trimming removed 4 bases from V and 5 bases from J; junction bases left unmatched: 11. Germline assignment: CDR1 MNHNS and CDR2 SASEGT. This CDR3 spans 16 amino acids.

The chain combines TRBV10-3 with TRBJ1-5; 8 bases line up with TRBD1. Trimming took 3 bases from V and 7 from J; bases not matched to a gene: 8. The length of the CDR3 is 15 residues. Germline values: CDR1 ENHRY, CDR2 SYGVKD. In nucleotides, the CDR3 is TGTGCCATCAGTGACTCAGACAGGGGATGGCAGCCCCAGCATTTT. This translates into CAISDSDRGWQPQHF.

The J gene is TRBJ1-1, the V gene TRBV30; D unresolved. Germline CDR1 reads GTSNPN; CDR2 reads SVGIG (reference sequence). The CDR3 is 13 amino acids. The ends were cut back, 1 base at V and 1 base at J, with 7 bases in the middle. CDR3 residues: CAWSAHPNTEAFF. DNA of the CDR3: TGTGCCTGGAGTGCCCACCCGAACACTGAAGCTTTCTTT.

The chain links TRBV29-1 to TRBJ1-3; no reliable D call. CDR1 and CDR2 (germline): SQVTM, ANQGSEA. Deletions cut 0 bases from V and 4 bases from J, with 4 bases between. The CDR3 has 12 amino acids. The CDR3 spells CSVEEGGNTIYF. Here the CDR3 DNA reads TGCAGCGTTGAAGAAGGGGGAAACACCATATATTTT.

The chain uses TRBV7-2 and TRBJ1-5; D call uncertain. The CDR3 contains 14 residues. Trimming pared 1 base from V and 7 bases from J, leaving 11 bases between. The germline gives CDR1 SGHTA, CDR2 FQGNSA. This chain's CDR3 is CASSLERDRQPQHF. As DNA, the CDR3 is TGTGCCAGCAGCTTAGAAAGGGATAGACAGCCCCAGCATTTT.

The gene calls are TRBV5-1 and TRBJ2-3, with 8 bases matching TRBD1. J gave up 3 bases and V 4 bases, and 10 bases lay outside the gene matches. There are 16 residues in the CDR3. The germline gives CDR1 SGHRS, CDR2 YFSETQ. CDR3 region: CASSVRQGKRTDTQYF. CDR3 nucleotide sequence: TGCGCCAGCAGCGTGAGACAGGGGAAGAGGACAGATACGCAGTATTTT. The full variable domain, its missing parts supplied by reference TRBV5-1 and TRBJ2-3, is KAGVTQTPRYLIKTRGQQVTLSCSPISGHRSVSWYQQTPGQGLQFLFEYFSETQRNKGNFPGRFSGRQFSNSRSEMNVSTLELGDSALYLCASSVRQGKRTDTQYFGPGTRLTVL.